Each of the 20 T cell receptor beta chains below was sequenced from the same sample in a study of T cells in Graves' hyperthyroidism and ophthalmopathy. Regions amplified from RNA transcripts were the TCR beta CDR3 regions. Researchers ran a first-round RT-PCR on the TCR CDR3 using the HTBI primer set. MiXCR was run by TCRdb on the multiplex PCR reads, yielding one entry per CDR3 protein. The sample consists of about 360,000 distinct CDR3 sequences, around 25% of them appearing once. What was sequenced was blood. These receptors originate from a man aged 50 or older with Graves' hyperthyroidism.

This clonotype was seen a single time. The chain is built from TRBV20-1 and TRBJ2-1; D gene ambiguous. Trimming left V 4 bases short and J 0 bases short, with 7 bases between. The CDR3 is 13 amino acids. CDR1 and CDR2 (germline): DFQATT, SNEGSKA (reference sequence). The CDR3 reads CSANEASYNEQFF. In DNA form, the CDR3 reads TGCAGTGCTAACGAAGCCTCCTACAATGAGCAGTTCTTC.

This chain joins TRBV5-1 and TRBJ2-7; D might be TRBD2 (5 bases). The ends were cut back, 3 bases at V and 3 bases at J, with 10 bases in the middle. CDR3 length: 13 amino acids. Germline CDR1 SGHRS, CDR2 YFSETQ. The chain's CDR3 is CASSSPGDYEQYF. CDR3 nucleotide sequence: TGCGCCAGCAGCTCCCCCGGGGACTACGAGCAGTACTTC.

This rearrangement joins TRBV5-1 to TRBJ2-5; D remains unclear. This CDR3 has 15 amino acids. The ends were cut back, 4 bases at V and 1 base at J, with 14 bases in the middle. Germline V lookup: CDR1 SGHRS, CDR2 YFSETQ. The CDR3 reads CASSASGPPQETQYF. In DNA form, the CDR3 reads TGCGCCAGCAGCGCATCCGGACCGCCCCAAGAGACCCAGTACTTC.

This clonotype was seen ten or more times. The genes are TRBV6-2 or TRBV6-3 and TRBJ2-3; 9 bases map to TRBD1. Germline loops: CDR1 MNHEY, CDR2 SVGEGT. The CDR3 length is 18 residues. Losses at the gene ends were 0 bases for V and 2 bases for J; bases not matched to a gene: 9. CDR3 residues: CASSYSFGTGILTDTQYF. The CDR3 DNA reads TGTGCCAGCAGTTACTCGTTCGGGACAGGGATTCTCACAGATACGCAGTATTTT.

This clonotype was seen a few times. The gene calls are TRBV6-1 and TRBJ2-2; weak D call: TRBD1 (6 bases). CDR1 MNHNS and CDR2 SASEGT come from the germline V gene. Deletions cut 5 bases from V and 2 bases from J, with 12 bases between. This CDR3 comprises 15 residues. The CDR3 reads CASSFRGGNTGELFF. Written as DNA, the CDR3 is TGTGCCAGCAGTTTCAGGGGTGGAAACACCGGGGAGCTGTTTTTT.

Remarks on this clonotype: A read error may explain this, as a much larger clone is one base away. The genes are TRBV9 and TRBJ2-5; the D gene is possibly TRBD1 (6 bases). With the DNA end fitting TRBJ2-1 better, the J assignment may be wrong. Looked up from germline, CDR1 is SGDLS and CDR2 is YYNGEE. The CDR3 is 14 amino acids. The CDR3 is CASSVAQGKETQFF. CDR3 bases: TGTGCCAGCAGCGTAGCACAGGGTAAAGAGACCCAGTTCTTC.

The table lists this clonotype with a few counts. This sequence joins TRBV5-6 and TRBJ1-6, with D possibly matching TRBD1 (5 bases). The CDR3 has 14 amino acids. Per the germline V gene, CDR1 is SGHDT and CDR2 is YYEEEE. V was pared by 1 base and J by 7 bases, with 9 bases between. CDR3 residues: CASSLTTANSPLHF. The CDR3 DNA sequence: TGTGCCAGCAGCTTGACGACAGCGAATTCACCCCTCCACTTT.

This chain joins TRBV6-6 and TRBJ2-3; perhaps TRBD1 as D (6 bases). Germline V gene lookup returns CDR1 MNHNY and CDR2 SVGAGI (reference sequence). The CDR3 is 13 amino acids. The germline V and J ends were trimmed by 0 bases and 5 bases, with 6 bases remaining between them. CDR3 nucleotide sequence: TGTGCCAGCAGTTACTCACAGGGAGATACGCAGTATTTT. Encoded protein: CASSYSQGDTQYF.

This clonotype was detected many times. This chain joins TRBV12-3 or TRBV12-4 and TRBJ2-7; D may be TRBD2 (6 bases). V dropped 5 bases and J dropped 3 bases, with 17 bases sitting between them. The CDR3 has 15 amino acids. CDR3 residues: CASSPEGLRYYEQYF. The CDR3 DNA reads TGTGCCAGCAGTCCCGAGGGACTGAGATACTACGAGCAGTACTTC.

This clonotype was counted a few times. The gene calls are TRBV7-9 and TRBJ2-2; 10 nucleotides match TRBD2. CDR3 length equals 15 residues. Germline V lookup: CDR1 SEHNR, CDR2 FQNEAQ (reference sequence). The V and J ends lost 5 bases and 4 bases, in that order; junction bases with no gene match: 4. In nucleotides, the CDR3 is TGTGCCAGCAGCCTCAGCGGGAGGGCCACCGGGGAGCTGTTTTTT. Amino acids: CASSLSGRATGELFF. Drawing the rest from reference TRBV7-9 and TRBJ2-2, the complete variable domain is DTGVSQNPRHKITKRGQNVTFRCDPISEHNRLYWYRQTLGQGPEFLTYFQNEAQLEKSRLLSDRFSAERPKGSFSTLEIQRTEQGDSAMYLCASSLSGRATGELFFGEGSRLTVL.

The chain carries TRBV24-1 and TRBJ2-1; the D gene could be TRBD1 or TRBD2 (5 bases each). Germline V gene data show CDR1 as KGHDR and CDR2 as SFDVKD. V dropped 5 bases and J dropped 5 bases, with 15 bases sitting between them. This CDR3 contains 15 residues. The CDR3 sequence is CATSGVWGTHNEQFF. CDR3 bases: TGTGCCACCAGTGGGGTCTGGGGGACCCACAATGAGCAGTTCTTC.

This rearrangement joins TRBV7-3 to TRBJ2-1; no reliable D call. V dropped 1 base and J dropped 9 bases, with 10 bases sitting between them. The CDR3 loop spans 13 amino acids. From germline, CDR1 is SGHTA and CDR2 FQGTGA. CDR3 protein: CASSLSTRGEQFF. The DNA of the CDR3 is TGTGCCAGCAGCTTAAGCACCAGAGGTGAGCAGTTCTTC. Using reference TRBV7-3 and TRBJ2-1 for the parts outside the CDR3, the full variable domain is GAGVSQTPSNKVTEKGKYVELRCDPISGHTALYWYRQSLGQGPEFLIYFQGTGAADDSGLPNDRFFAVRPEGSVSTLKIQRTERGDSAVYLCASSLSTRGEQFFGPGTRLTVL.

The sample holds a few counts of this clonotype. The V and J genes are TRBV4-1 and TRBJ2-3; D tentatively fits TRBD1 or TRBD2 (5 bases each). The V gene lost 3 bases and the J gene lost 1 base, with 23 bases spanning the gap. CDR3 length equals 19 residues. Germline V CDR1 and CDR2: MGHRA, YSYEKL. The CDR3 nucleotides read TGCGCCAGCAGCCAGGGCTCTTACCGGGGACCACAGGGCACAGATACGCAGTATTTT. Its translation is CASSQGSYRGPQGTDTQYF.

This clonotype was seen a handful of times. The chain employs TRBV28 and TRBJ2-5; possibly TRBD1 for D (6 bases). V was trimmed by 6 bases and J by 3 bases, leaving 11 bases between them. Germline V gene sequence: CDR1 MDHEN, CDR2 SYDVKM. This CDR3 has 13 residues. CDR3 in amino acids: CASSSRDKETQYF. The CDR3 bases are TGTGCCAGCAGCTCCAGGGACAAAGAGACCCAGTACTTC.

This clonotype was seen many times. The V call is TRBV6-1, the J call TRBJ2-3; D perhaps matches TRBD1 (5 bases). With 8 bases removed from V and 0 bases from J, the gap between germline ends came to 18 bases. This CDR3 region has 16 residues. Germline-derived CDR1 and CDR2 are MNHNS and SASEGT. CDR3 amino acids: CASLGLRLASTDTQYF. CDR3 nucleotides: TGTGCCAGCCTGGGGCTTAGGCTCGCTAGCACAGATACGCAGTATTTT.

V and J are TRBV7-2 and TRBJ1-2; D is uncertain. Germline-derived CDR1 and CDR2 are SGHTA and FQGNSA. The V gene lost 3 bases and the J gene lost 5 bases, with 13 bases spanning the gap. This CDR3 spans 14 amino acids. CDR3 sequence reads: CASSLRGPEYGYTF. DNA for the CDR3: TGTGCCAGCAGCTTGAGAGGACCTGAGTATGGCTACACCTTC. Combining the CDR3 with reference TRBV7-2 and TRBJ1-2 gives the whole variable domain GAGVSQSPSNKVTEKGKDVELRCDPISGHTALYWYRQSLGQGLEFLIYFQGNSAPDKSGLPSDRFSAERTGGSVSTLTIQRTQQEDSAVYLCASSLRGPEYGYTFGSGTRLTVV.

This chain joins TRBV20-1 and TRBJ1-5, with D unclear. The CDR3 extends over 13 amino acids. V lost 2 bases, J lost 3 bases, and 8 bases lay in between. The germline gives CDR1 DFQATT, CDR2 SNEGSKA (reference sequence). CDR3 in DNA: TGCAGTGCTAGATTCAGACCCAATCAGCCCCAGCATTTT. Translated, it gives CSARFRPNQPQHF.

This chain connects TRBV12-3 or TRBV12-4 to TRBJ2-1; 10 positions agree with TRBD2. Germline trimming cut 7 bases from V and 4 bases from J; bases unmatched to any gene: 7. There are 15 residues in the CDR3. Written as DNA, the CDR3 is TGTGCCAGCACACGGACTAGCGGTGTTTACAATGAGCAGTTCTTC. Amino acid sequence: CASTRTSGVYNEQFF.

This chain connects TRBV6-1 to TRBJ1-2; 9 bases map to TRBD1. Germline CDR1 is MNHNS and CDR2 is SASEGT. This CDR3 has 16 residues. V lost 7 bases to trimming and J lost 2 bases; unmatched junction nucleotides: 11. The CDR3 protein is CASTGQGLFRNYGYTF. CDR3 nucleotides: TGTGCCAGCACGGGACAGGGTTTGTTTCGGAACTATGGCTACACCTTC.

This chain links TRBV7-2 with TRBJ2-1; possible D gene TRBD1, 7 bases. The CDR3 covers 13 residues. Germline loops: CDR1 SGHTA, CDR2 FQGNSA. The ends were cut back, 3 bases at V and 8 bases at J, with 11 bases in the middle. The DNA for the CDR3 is TGTGCCAGCAGCTTTGACAGGGAGGATGAGCAGTTCTTC. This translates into CASSFDREDEQFF.